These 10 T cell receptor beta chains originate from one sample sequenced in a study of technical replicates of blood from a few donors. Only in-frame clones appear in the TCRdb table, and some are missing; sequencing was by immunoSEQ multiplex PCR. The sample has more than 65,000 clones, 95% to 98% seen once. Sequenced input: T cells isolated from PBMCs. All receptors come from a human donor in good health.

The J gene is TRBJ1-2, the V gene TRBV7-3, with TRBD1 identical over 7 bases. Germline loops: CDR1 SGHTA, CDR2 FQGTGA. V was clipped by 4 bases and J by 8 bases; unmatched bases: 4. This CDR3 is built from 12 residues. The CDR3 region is CASSSTGEGYTF. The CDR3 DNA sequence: TGTGCCAGCAGCTCTACAGGGGAGGGCTACACCTTC. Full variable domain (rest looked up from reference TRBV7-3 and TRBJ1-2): GAGVSQTPSNKVTEKGKYVELRCDPISGHTALYWYRQSLGQGPEFLIYFQGTGAADDSGLPNDRFFAVRPEGSVSTLKIQRTERGDSAVYLCASSSTGEGYTFGSGTRLTVV.

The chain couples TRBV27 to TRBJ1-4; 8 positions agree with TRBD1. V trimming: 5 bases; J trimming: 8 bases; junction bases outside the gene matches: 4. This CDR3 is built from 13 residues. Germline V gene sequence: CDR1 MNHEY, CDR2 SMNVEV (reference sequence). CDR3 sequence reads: CASSRQGKEKLFF. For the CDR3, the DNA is TGTGCCAGCAGTAGACAGGGGAAGGAAAAACTGTTTTTT.

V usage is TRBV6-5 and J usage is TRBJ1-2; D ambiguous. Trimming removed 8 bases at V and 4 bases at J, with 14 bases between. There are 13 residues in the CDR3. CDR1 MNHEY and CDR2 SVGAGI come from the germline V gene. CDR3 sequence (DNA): TGTGCCAGCTTCAATGTGCGCTCCTATGGCTACACCTTC. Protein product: CASFNVRSYGYTF.

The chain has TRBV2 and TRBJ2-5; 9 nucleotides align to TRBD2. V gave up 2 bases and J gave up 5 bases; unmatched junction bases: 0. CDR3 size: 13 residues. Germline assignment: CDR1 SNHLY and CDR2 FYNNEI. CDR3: CASSETSGETQYF. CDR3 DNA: TGTGCCAGCAGTGAAACTAGCGGGGAGACCCAGTACTTC.

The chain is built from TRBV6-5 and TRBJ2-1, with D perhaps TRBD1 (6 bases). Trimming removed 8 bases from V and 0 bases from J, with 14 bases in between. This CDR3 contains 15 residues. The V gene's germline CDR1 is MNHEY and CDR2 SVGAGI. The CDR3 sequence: CASSPLGGSYNEQFF. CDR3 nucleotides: TGTGCCAGCTCCCCCTTAGGGGGCTCCTACAATGAGCAGTTCTTC.

The DNA of the CDR3 is TGCGCCAGCAGCCAAGGCCCGGGACAGTCCTACAATGAGCAGTTCTTC. Translation gives CASSQGPGQSYNEQFF. The rearrangement links TRBV4-1 to TRBJ2-1, with TRBD1 identical over 7 bases. This CDR3 is built from 16 residues. The germline V gene encodes CDR1 MGHRA and CDR2 YSYEKL. V dropped 1 base and J dropped 1; count of bases not matched to a gene: 4.

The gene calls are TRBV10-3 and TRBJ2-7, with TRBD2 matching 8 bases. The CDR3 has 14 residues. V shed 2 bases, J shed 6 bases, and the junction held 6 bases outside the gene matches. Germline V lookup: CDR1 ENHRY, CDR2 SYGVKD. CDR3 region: CAISEQRESGEQYF. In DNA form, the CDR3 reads TGTGCCATCAGTGAGCAGCGGGAGTCGGGCGAGCAGTACTTC.

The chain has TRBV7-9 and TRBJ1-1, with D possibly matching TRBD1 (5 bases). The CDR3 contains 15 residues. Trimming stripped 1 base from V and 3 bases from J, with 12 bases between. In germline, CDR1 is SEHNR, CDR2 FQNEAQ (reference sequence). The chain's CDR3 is CASSLGWGADTEAFF. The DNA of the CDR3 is TGTGCCAGCAGCTTAGGTTGGGGCGCGGACACTGAAGCTTTCTTT.

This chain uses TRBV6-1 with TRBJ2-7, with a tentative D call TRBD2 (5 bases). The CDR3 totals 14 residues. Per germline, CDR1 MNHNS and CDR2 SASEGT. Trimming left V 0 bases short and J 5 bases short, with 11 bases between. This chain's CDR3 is CASSEAPTRDEQYF. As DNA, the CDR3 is TGTGCCAGCAGTGAAGCTCCCACGAGGGACGAGCAGTACTTC.

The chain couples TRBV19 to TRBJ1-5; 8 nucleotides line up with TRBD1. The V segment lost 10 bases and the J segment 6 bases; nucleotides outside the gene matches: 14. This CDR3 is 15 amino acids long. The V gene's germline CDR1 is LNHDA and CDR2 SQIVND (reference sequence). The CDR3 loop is CATKPLPGGVQPQHF. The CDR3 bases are TGTGCCACTAAACCTCTCCCAGGGGGCGTTCAGCCCCAGCATTTT.